The rows below give T cell receptor beta chains drawn from one sample of a study of CD8 T cells in ankylosing spondylitis. TCRdb reprocessed the 5' RACE reads via MiXCR and lists one record per CDR3 protein. The sample has 300,000 to 350,000 distinct CDR3 sequences; around 20% are singletons. Specimen: blood, either unsorted or a sorted T cell fraction (not recorded which). These receptors all come from a female donor with ankylosing spondylitis or in good health (not recorded which). The CDR3 runs from the conserved cysteine through the conserved F or W. The D gene is left open where the match is weak. A row's size may be missing; if present it is once, few, many or a size class.

>15|TRBV6-1|.|TRBJ2-2|.
TGTGCCAGCAGTGAGCCGCCGCGACAGACCGGGGAGCTGTTTTTT
CASSEPPRQTGELFF
>14|TRBV7-2|few|TRBJ2-7|TRBD2
TGTGCCAGCAGCCCCTCAGCGGGAGGCTACGAGCAGTACTTC
CASSPSAGGYEQYF
>15|TRBV10-3|.|TRBJ2-7|TRBD2
TGTGCCATCAGTGCCAAACTAGCGGGGGACTACGAGCAGTACTTC
CAISAKLAGDYEQYF
>16|TRBV27|.|TRBJ1-4|.
TGTGCCAGCAGTTTATCCCGCCTCAGGGGTTCGCAAAAACTGTTTTTT
CASSLSRLRGSQKLFF
>15|TRBV20-1|few|TRBJ2-3|.
TGCAGTGCTACTGTAAGACAGTTGGCGACAGATACGCAGTATTTT
CSATVRQLATDTQYF
>17|TRBV20-1|.|TRBJ2-7|TRBD2
TGCAGTGCTAGAGATCGTGGACTAGCGGGCTTCTCCTACGAGCAGTACTTC
CSARDRGLAGFSYEQYF
>15|TRBV7-2|.|TRBJ2-1|.
TGTGCCAGCAGCTCCTCCGGACCTGCGAACAATGAGCAGTTCTTC
CASSSSGPANNEQFF
>13|TRBV29-1|few|TRBJ2-7|TRBD1
TGCAGCGTTGAACAAGGACAGGGCCTGGGGCAGTACTTC
CSVEQGQGLGQYF
>17|TRBV7-9|.|TRBJ2-3|TRBD2
TGTGCCAGCGCGACCCTGGGACTAGCGGACGGGGTGGATACGCAGTATTTT
CASATLGLADGVDTQYF
>17|TRBV6-1|.|TRBJ2-6|.
TGTGCCAGCAGTCCCACGAGAGGGGTAAATGGGGCCAACGTCCTGACTTTC
CASSPTRGVNGANVLTF
>10|TRBV12-3/TRBV12-4|few|TRBJ1-3|.
TGTGCCAGCAGTTTGAGAACCATATATTTT
CASSLRTIYF
>15|TRBV12-3/TRBV12-4|.|TRBJ2-7|TRBD1
TGTGCCAGCAGTTCCGACAGGGGGTCCTCTTACGAGCAGTACTTC
CASSSDRGSSYEQYF
>15|TRBV6-5|.|TRBJ2-7|.
TGTGCCAGCAGTTACTCTGGGGACCCAATCTACGAGCAGTACTTC
CASSYSGDPIYEQYF
>15|TRBV7-8|.|TRBJ2-3|TRBD2
TGTGCCAGCAGCACTCTAGCGGGCCTCACAGATACGCAGTATTTT
CASSTLAGLTDTQYF
>16|TRBV12-3/TRBV12-4|many|TRBJ2-1|TRBD2
TGTGCCAGCAGTTTTTGGGGCGGGAGTAGGGGCAATGAGCAGTTCTTC
CASSFWGGSRGNEQFF
>11|TRBV9|.|TRBJ1-2|.
TGTGCCAGCAGCGCCGGGACCCTCCATCACTTC
CASSAGTLHHF
>17|TRBV4-1|.|TRBJ2-1|TRBD2
TGCGCCAGCAGTCCCGGACTAGCGGGAGCATGGGGCAATGAGCAGTTCTTC
CASSPGLAGAWGNEQFF
>13|TRBV10-3|few|TRBJ2-1|TRBD1
TGTGCCAGCTCTACCGGGACAGACAATGAGCAGTTCTTC
CASSTGTDNEQFF
>21|TRBV11-2|many|TRBJ2-1|.
TGTGCCAGCAGCTTAGGGGTAAAAAGGGCGGGACCAACGTTTCTCTACAATGAGCAGTTCTTC
CASSLGVKRAGPTFLYNEQFF
>16|TRBV4-3|.|TRBJ2-1|.
TGCGCCAGCAGCCAAGACGGCCAGAGCTCCTACAATGAGCAGTTCTTC
CASSQDGQSSYNEQFF
>12|TRBV10-3|few|TRBJ2-1|.
TGTGCCGCCGCCGTAGGGGACAATGAGCAGTTCTTC
CAAAVGDNEQFF
>14|TRBV7-6|.|TRBJ2-7|TRBD2
TGTGCCAGCAGTCCCCTTAGCGGGCCCTACGAGCAGTACTTC
CASSPLSGPYEQYF
>14|TRBV12-3/TRBV12-4|few|TRBJ1-4|TRBD1
TGTGCCAGCAGTTCCGGGACAGGGAGGGCAAAACTGTTTTTT
CASSSGTGRAKLFF
>16|TRBV5-1|many|TRBJ2-3|TRBD2
TGCGCCAGCAGCGGATTAGCGGGAGGCAGCACAGATACGCAGTATTTT
CASSGLAGGSTDTQYF
>12|TRBV7-8|.|TRBJ2-7|.
TGTGCCAGCAGCGAAGGGACTCCGGAGCAGTACTTC
CASSEGTPEQYF
>15|TRBV5-4|.|TRBJ1-1|.
TGTGCCAGCAGCCTGGTCAGGGGAGGAATCACTGAAGCTTTCTTT
CASSLVRGGITEAFF
>12|TRBV20-1|many|TRBJ2-7|.
TGCAGTGCTAGAGGTCCCACCTACGAGCAGTACTTC
CSARGPTYEQYF
>15|TRBV12-3/TRBV12-4|.|TRBJ1-1|.
TGTGCCAGCCTCTGGGGCGGACAGCCGAACACTGAAGCTTTCTTT
CASLWGGQPNTEAFF
>14|TRBV18|few|TRBJ1-6|.
TGTGCCAGCTCACAGGACAGCGAAAATTCACCCCTCCACTTT
CASSQDSENSPLHF
>15|TRBV12-3/TRBV12-4|.|TRBJ2-5|TRBD2
TGTGCCAGCAGCCGCGGACTAGCGGGATCAGAGACCCAGTACTTC
CASSRGLAGSETQYF
>15|TRBV24-1|once|TRBJ2-3|.
TGTGCCACCAGTGACCCCGGGGTAGGCACAGATACGCAGTATTTT
CATSDPGVGTDTQYF
>13|TRBV5-4|.|TRBJ1-2|.
TGTGCCAGCACCCCGGCCAGGGTTGGTGGCTACACCTTC
CASTPARVGGYTF
>14|TRBV7-9|many|TRBJ2-1|TRBD2
TGTGCCAGCAGCTCCAGCGGGATCGACAATGAGCAGTTCTTC
CASSSSGIDNEQFF
>15|TRBV12-3/TRBV12-4|few|TRBJ1-6|TRBD1
TGTGCCAGCAATCTTCAGGGGGTAAATAATTCACCCCTCCACTTT
CASNLQGVNNSPLHF
>16|TRBV24-1|.|TRBJ2-3|TRBD1
TGTGCCACCAGTGGCCCGACAGGGGGCAGAGCAGATACGCAGTATTTT
CATSGPTGGRADTQYF